This passage covers 32 T cell receptor beta chains from one sample sequenced in a study of T-cell memory formation after mild COVID-19. TCRdb independently ran MiXCR on the 5' RACE reads; one entry per CDR3 protein. The sample has more than 14,000 distinct CDR3 sequences, over 20% seen once. Sequencing was carried out using PBMCs or a T cell subset sorted from them (not recorded which). The receptors originated from a man aged 18 to 35 who had mild COVID-19 (a few samples of this study predate the infection). Cell type and time point are not known.

This clonotype was recorded many times. The V call is TRBV11-2, the J call TRBJ1-1, with a possible D match to TRBD1 (5 bases). CDR1 is SGHAT and CDR2 is FQNNGV in the germline V gene. V gave up 5 bases and J gave up 1 base, with 14 bases separating them. The CDR3 spans 15 residues. The CDR3 nucleotides are TGTGCCAGCAGCATTCTCAGGAGGGGGAACACTGAAGCTTTCTTT. Its translation is CASSILRRGNTEAFF.

This clonotype was found many times. The gene calls are TRBV5-1 and TRBJ1-4; D remains ambiguous. Germline loops: CDR1 SGHRS, CDR2 YFSETQ. Trimming took 6 bases from V and 3 from J, leaving 9 bases between them. This CDR3 region has 13 residues. The CDR3: CASTFSANEKLFF. The DNA of the CDR3 is TGCGCCAGCACGTTTTCGGCTAATGAAAAACTGTTTTTT. Variable domain in full (rest from reference TRBV5-1 and TRBJ1-4): KAGVTQTPRYLIKTRGQQVTLSCSPISGHRSVSWYQQTPGQGLQFLFEYFSETQRNKGNFPGRFSGRQFSNSRSEMNVSTLELGDSALYLCASTFSANEKLFFGSGTQLSVL.

The V and J genes are TRBV4-2 and TRBJ2-7; 8 nucleotides match TRBD2. Trimming cost V 0 bases and J 4 bases; bases outside gene matches: 11. Germline assignment: CDR1 LGHNA and CDR2 YNFKEQ. The CDR3 length is 17 residues. The CDR3 DNA is TGTGCCAGCAGCCAAGATCTTATCGGGGGGGAGAATTACGAGCAGTACTTC. This sequence encodes CASSQDLIGGENYEQYF.

This clonotype occurred many times. The chain combines TRBV12-3 or TRBV12-4 with TRBJ2-7, with TRBD1 identical over 8 bases. The CDR3 is 13 residues long. The trim removed 6 bases at V and 7 bases at J, leaving 8 bases unmatched. The CDR3 is CASRRGQGGEQYV. The DNA for the CDR3 is TGTGCCAGCAGGAGAGGACAGGGTGGTGAGCAGTACGTC.

Many counts were recorded for this clonotype. This rearrangement joins TRBV5-1 to TRBJ2-2; 7 positions agree with TRBD1. V was clipped by 6 bases and J by 2 bases; unmatched bases: 7. There are 15 residues in the CDR3. CDR1 is SGHRS and CDR2 is YFSETQ in the germline V gene. CDR3 protein: CASKGTVFNTGELFF. CDR3 DNA sequence: TGCGCCAGCAAAGGGACAGTCTTTAACACCGGGGAGCTGTTTTTT.

The sample holds many counts of this clonotype. The V call is TRBV7-9, the J call TRBJ1-1, with 7 nucleotides matching TRBD1. Germline V gene lookup returns CDR1 SEHNR and CDR2 FQNEAQ (reference sequence). The CDR3 consists of 17 residues. V was clipped by 4 bases and J by 0 bases; unmatched bases: 11. The DNA for the CDR3 is TGTGCCAGCAGCTCCTCCTTCCGGGACAGAGTGAACACTGAAGCTTTCTTT. It specifies CASSSSFRDRVNTEAFF.

This clonotype was detected only a few times. The rearrangement uses TRBV6-5 and TRBJ1-1; the D gene is possibly TRBD1 (5 bases). The CDR3 is 14 amino acids. CDR1 and CDR2 from the germline V gene are MNHEY and SVGAGI. Trimming stripped 1 base from V and 7 bases from J, with 13 bases between. The CDR3, as DNA: TGTGCCAGCAGTTACTGGGGCAGCGGCCATGAAGCTTTCTTT. It encodes CASSYWGSGHEAFF.

This clonotype came up a few times. This chain connects TRBV9 to TRBJ2-7; maybe TRBD2 (7 bases). There are 15 residues in the CDR3. Trimming took 3 bases from V and 7 from J, leaving 20 bases between them. Germline CDR1 is SGDLS and CDR2 is YYNGEE. This chain's CDR3 is CASSGTPGGAGEQYF. The CDR3 DNA is TGTGCCAGCAGCGGGACCCCGGGGGGCGCTGGGGAGCAGTACTTC. Supplemented by reference TRBV9 and TRBJ2-7, the full variable domain reads DSGVTQTPKHLITATGQRVTLRCSPRSGDLSVYWYQQSLDQGLQFLIQYYNGEERAKGNILERFSAQQFPDLHSELNLSSLELGDSALYFCASSGTPGGAGEQYFGPGTRLTVT.

The chain couples TRBV7-3 to TRBJ2-1; D remains unclear. This CDR3 has 16 amino acids. The V end was cut by 5 bases, the J end by 0 bases, with 14 bases between. Looked up from germline, CDR1 is SGHTA and CDR2 is FQGTGA. The CDR3 nucleotides read TGTGCCAGCAGCCACCTCGTGCAGAGCTCCTACAATGAGCAGTTCTTC. As protein: CASSHLVQSSYNEQFF.

The chain couples TRBV6-1 to TRBJ1-4; D is unclear. Germline V gene sequence: CDR1 MNHNS, CDR2 SASEGT. Trimming took off 7 bases at V and 7 bases at J, with 25 bases between the two ends. The CDR3 contains 17 residues. The CDR3 nucleotides are TGTGCCAGCATCAGAACCACCCACCGGGCATGGGGTGAAAAACTGTTTTTT. Its translation: CASIRTTHRAWGEKLFF.

As regards this clonotype: The junction departs from the called germline gene at one end, perhaps through a read error. This rearrangement joins TRBV7-7 to TRBJ2-3; the D gene is possibly TRBD1 (5 bases). The CDR3 is 14 amino acids. Germline V lookup: CDR1 SSHAT, CDR2 FNYEAQ (reference sequence). The CDR3 sequence is CASSPTVLTDTQYF. In DNA, the CDR3 is TGTGCTAGCAGCCCGACAGTTCTCACAGATACGCAGTATTTT.

This clonotype has ten or more counts. J is TRBJ1-5 and V is TRBV12-3 or TRBV12-4; no firm D call. The CDR3 sequence is 15 residues long. The ends were cut back, 3 bases at V and 0 bases at J, with 9 bases in the middle. CDR3 amino acids: CASSLGYVSNQPQHF. As DNA, the CDR3 is TGTGCCAGCAGTTTGGGCTACGTTAGCAATCAGCCCCAGCATTTT.

The chain couples TRBV7-3 to TRBJ2-1; D uncertain. The germline V and J ends were trimmed by 5 bases and 4 bases, with 9 bases remaining between them. CDR1 SGHTA and CDR2 FQGTGA come from the germline V gene. CDR3 length: 13 amino acids. Here the CDR3 DNA reads TGTGCCAGCAGCCCGAAAGGGTACAATGAGCAGTTCTTC. This translates into CASSPKGYNEQFF.

This clonotype was counted many times. CDR3: CASSYLPGQGNYGYTF. CDR3 nucleotide sequence: TGTGCCAGCAGTTATCTCCCGGGACAGGGGAACTATGGCTACACCTTC. The rearrangement joins TRBV6-5 to TRBJ1-2; 10 bases are shared with TRBD1. Looked up from germline, CDR1 is MNHEY and CDR2 is SVGAGI. The V gene end was trimmed by 3 bases and the J gene end by 2 bases; junction bases not matched to a gene: 6. The CDR3 consists of 16 residues.

This clonotype is deemed medium-sized. The genes are TRBV5-1 and TRBJ2-1; D call uncertain. The CDR3 runs to 14 residues. Germline CDR1 is SGHRS and CDR2 is YFSETQ. Deletions cut 0 bases from V and 7 bases from J, with 11 bases between. CDR3 loop: CASSLAGSLNEQFF. The CDR3 DNA follows: TGCGCCAGCAGCTTGGCCGGGTCATTGAATGAGCAGTTCTTC.

This clonotype was picked up many times. The chain has TRBV7-9 and TRBJ2-7; D is tentatively TRBD1 or TRBD2 (5 bases each). V lost 5 bases, J lost 3 bases, and 17 bases lay in between. The CDR3 covers 15 residues. Germline V CDR1 and CDR2: SEHNR, FQNEAQ (reference sequence). Here the CDR3 reads CASSPGPGWDYEQYV. In DNA, the CDR3 is TGTGCCAGCAGCCCGGGACCTGGTTGGGACTACGAGCAGTACGTC.

This clonotype was seen ten or more times. The CDR3 loop is CASSTGRTRITDTQYF. DNA for the CDR3: TGCGCCAGCAGCACCGGGCGAACACGTATCACAGATACGCAGTATTTT. The J gene is TRBJ2-3, the V gene TRBV5-1; no firm D call. The V end lost 4 bases, the J end lost 2 bases, and 17 bases lay between the germline ends. Germline V gene sequence: CDR1 SGHRS, CDR2 YFSETQ. There are 16 residues in the CDR3.

This clonotype was detected many times. The genes are TRBV6-5 and TRBJ1-2, with D tentatively TRBD1 (5 bases). CDR3 length: 19 residues. In germline, CDR1 is MNHEY, CDR2 SVGAGI. Trimming stripped 5 bases from V and 2 bases from J, with 27 bases between. CDR3 sequence reads: CASSSTRGLSFLHNYGYTF. The CDR3 DNA reads TGTGCCAGCAGTAGTACGAGGGGACTCTCATTTCTTCACAACTATGGCTACACCTTC.

Ten or more counts support this clonotype. The chain joins TRBV15 to TRBJ2-2; D gene unclear. The V gene's germline CDR1 is LNHNV and CDR2 YYDKDF (reference sequence). The V end was cut by 2 bases, the J end by 6 bases, with 4 bases between. The CDR3 covers 12 residues. The CDR3 region has the DNA TGTGCCACCAGCAGACGGGCCGGGGAGCTGTTTTTT. Translating gives CATSRRAGELFF.

V and J are TRBV4-1 and TRBJ2-7; no firm D call. The germline V gene has CDR1 MGHRA and CDR2 YSYEKL. The germline V and J ends were trimmed by 4 bases and 5 bases, with 15 bases remaining between them. The CDR3 extends over 14 amino acids. CDR3 bases: TGCGCCAGCAGCCCCATAATCGGTAGCCACGAGCAGTACTTC. Translated, it gives CASSPIIGSHEQYF.

This clonotype was seen a few times. The chain recombines TRBV5-1 with TRBJ2-1, with 9 nucleotides matching TRBD1. The junction had 5 bases not matched to a gene; V was cut back by 2 bases and J by 5 bases. The CDR3 length is 15 residues. Germline values: CDR1 SGHRS, CDR2 YFSETQ. CDR3 sequence (DNA): TGCGCCAGCAGCTTTTCCGGGACAGGGAACAATGAGCAGTTCTTC. Protein sequence: CASSFSGTGNNEQFF.

This clonotype has a count of ten or more. CDR3 residues: CASSSMGEVASYEQYF. The CDR3 region has the DNA TGTGCCAGCAGCTCCATGGGGGAAGTAGCATCCTACGAGCAGTACTTC. The chain has TRBV11-2 and TRBJ2-7; D assignment may be TRBD1 or TRBD2 (5 bases each). The CDR3 totals 16 residues. Germline V gene sequence: CDR1 SGHAT, CDR2 FQNNGV. Trimming removed 4 bases from V and 1 base from J, with 17 bases in between.

The chain couples TRBV10-3 to TRBJ1-6; D gene unclear. From germline, CDR1 is ENHRY and CDR2 SYGVKD. The CDR3 loop spans 18 amino acids. V lost 8 bases, J lost 4 bases, and 24 bases lay in between. CDR3 bases: TGTGCCATCTCGCTCCGGGTTATACCGGGCGGATATAATTCACCCCTCCACTTT. Translated, it gives CAISLRVIPGGYNSPLHF.

This clonotype was picked up many times. This chain links TRBV7-9 with TRBJ1-2; D may be TRBD1 (5 bases). V was trimmed by 4 bases and J by 1 base, leaving 16 bases between them. The CDR3 is 16 residues long. CDR1 is SEHNR and CDR2 is FQNEAQ in the germline V gene (reference sequence). The CDR3 bases are TGTGCCAGCAGCTCCTCTACAGGAACCCGTAACTATGGCTACACCTTC. Its translation: CASSSSTGTRNYGYTF.

At least ten counts were recorded for this clonotype. CDR3 residues: CATSDIENTEAFF. The CDR3 coding sequence is TGTGCCACCAGTGACATCGAAAACACTGAAGCTTTCTTT. The V call is TRBV24-1, the J call TRBJ1-1; D is unresolved. This CDR3 region has 13 residues. Germline CDR1 and CDR2: KGHDR and SFDVKD. Trimming pared 4 bases from V and 2 bases from J, leaving 7 bases between.

This clonotype was counted a few times. The rearrangement links TRBV28 to TRBJ1-1; TRBD1 agrees at 9 bases. Germline V CDR1 and CDR2: MDHEN, SYDVKM. V was clipped by 9 bases and J by 3 bases; unmatched bases: 8. The CDR3 sequence is 14 residues long. DNA for the CDR3: TGTGCCAGTAGTAACAGGGGGCTGGACACTGAAGCTTTCTTT. This encodes CASSNRGLDTEAFF.

This clonotype occurred many times. The chain employs TRBV28 and TRBJ1-2; possibly TRBD1 for D (6 bases). The CDR3 spans 16 residues. Germline CDR1 MDHEN, CDR2 SYDVKM. V was trimmed by 2 bases and J by 6 bases, leaving 19 bases between them. CDR3 coding DNA: TGTGCCAGCAGTTTAGCGGCAGGGGAGCTGAATGATGGCTACACCTTC. This encodes CASSLAAGELNDGYTF.

This clonotype was counted only a few times. This chain joins TRBV7-9 and TRBJ1-4; D gene unclear. The germline CDR1 and CDR2 sequences are SEHNR and FQNEAQ (reference sequence). Trimming pared 5 bases from V and 8 bases from J, leaving 18 bases between. The CDR3 is made up of 15 amino acids. The CDR3 region has the DNA TGTGCCAGCAGCCCTTTCACGAGTTCGTGGGAAAAACTGTTTTTT. Its protein product is CASSPFTSSWEKLFF.

The chain employs TRBV6-5 and TRBJ2-7, with TRBD2 matching over 10 bases. In germline, CDR1 is MNHEY, CDR2 SVGAGI. The CDR3 length is 14 residues. Losses at the gene ends were 6 bases for V and 2 bases for J; bases not matched to a gene: 4. The CDR3 loop is CASRPSGGTYEQYF. The CDR3 region has the DNA TGTGCCAGCAGACCTAGCGGGGGCACCTACGAGCAGTACTTC.

This clonotype occurred a few times. The V call is TRBV19, the J call TRBJ1-1; no clear D. The CDR3 length is 14 residues. CDR1 and CDR2 (germline): LNHDA, SQIVND (reference sequence). The V end was cut by 7 bases, the J end by 0 bases, with 12 bases between. The CDR3 nucleotides read TGTGCCAGTACTAGGACGTACATGAACACTGAAGCTTTCTTT. Its protein is CASTRTYMNTEAFF.

This clonotype was detected ten times or more. Written as DNA, the CDR3 is TGCGCCAGCAGCCAAGACGCCCACGAGCAGTACTTC. Amino acids: CASSQDAHEQYF. The chain links TRBV4-3 to TRBJ2-7; D unclear. This CDR3 spans 12 amino acids. The germline V gene has CDR1 LGHNA and CDR2 YSLEER. V was trimmed by 0 bases and J by 5 bases, leaving 5 bases between them.

This clonotype was seen at least ten times. The rearrangement joins TRBV7-9 to TRBJ2-7, with D unresolved. Germline CDR1 is SEHNR and CDR2 is FQNEAQ (reference sequence). The CDR3 is made up of 14 amino acids. Trimming pared 1 base from V and 0 bases from J, leaving 7 bases between. The CDR3 DNA sequence: TGTGCCAGCAGCTTAGTTAGGAGCTCCTACGAGCAGTACTTC. Protein product: CASSLVRSSYEQYF. Based on the CDR3 plus reference TRBV7-9 and TRBJ2-7, the full variable domain is DTGVSQNPRHKITKRGQNVTFRCDPISEHNRLYWYRQTLGQGPEFLTYFQNEAQLEKSRLLSDRFSAERPKGSFSTLEIQRTEQGDSAMYLCASSLVRSSYEQYFGPGTRLTVT.